This T cell receptor (beta chain) was recorded in a study of blood T cells in healthy people across ages. The CDR3 consists of 16 residues. Germline V CDR1 and CDR2: DFQATT, SNEGSKA (reference sequence). V lost 3 bases, J lost 2 bases, and 7 bases stayed unmatched. Every donor contributed approximately 10 milliliters of peripheral blood by blood draw. General study results and limits: Diversity was higher, and naive CD4+ cells more numerous, in long-lived donors than in aged donors.

Concerning this clonotype itself: The antigen is undetermined.

Through a sample-barcoded 5' primer and a J-beta primer mix, a second PCR was run for 7 to 11 cycles. TCRdb reanalysed the 5' RACE reads using MiXCR and keeps one entry per CDR3 protein. The sample consists of over a million distinct CDR3 sequences, under 55% of them appearing once. Material: blood. The receptor comes from a woman between 55 and 75 years old in good health. V usage is TRBV20-1 and J usage is TRBJ2-5; the match to TRBD2 covers 12 bases. In DNA, the CDR3 is TGCAGTGCTAGCGGACTAGCGGGATTTAGGCAAGAGACCCAGTACTTC. Amino acids: CSASGLAGFRQETQYF.